The clone carrying this TCR beta chain was picked up many times. The antigen remains unidentified. The entry originates in a study of CD8 T cells in ankylosing spondylitis. 5'-RACE, quantitative and with molecular barcodes, yielded the TCR beta libraries. TCRdb called the 5' RACE reads again in MiXCR, with one record for every CDR3 protein. The data contain around 490,000 distinct CDR3 sequences, approximately 5.3% of them singletons. The germline V and J ends were trimmed by 2 bases and 7 bases, with 14 bases remaining between them. Germline lookup yields CDR1 SGHTA and CDR2 FQGNSA. There are 15 residues in the CDR3. Study-wide results and caveats: Earlier literature documents some of the motif variants in reactive arthritis synovial fluid and blood. Seemingly characteristic of ankylosing spondylitis blood was a TCR beta motif consisting of about 8 highly homologous variants.

The clonotype originates from a male donor with ankylosing spondylitis. The rearrangement links TRBV7-2 to TRBJ1-4; D ambiguous. Specimen: blood, either unsorted or a sorted T cell fraction (not recorded which). The CDR3 sequence: CASSLRSHRSEKLFF. CDR3 coding DNA: TGTGCCAGCAGCTTAAGGTCTCACCGGAGTGAAAAACTGTTTTTT.